The 32 T cell receptor beta chains below come from one sample, sequenced in a study of blood T cell repertoires in COVID-19. Data came from immunoSEQ multiplex PCR; TCRdb stores just in-frame clones and leaves some out. In the table there are just under 75,000 clones, over 70% of which are singletons. Sequencing was performed on peripheral blood. The receptors were gathered from a man at least 80 years old with active or convalescent COVID-19.

The J gene is TRBJ2-7, the V gene TRBV28; TRBD2 matches at 7 bases. The CDR3 runs to 13 residues. CDR1 is MDHEN and CDR2 is SYDVKM in the germline V gene. After removal of 7 bases from V and 3 bases from J, the junction contained 6 bases not matched to a gene. The CDR3 DNA reads as TGTGCCAGCACTCGGGGAGGGGACTACGAGCAGTACTTC. As protein: CASTRGGDYEQYF.

This clone appeared a single time. V gene TRBV6-5 combines with J gene TRBJ1-2; the match to TRBD1 covers 7 bases. The CDR3 covers 14 residues. With 5 bases clipped from V and 1 base from J, the junction kept 4 bases outside the gene matches. Germline lookup yields CDR1 MNHEY and CDR2 SVGAGI. CDR3 sequence: CASSKGALNYGYTF. The CDR3 nucleotides read TGTGCCAGCAGTAAGGGGGCCCTTAACTATGGCTACACCTTC.

The rearrangement joins TRBV12-3 or TRBV12-4 to TRBJ2-7; 9 bases map to TRBD2. The CDR3 sequence is 11 residues long. The CDR3 protein is CGRGGSYEQYF. As DNA, the CDR3 is TGTGGGCGGGGGGGCTCCTACGAGCAGTACTTC.

This sequence joins TRBV2 and TRBJ1-1; unclear D gene. CDR1 and CDR2 from the germline V gene are SNHLY and FYNNEI. This CDR3 comprises 14 residues. Trimming removed 0 bases at V and 5 bases at J, with 10 bases between. The CDR3 sequence: CASSEAGGWTEAFF. The CDR3 DNA reads as TGTGCCAGCAGTGAAGCGGGAGGATGGACTGAAGCTTTCTTT.

The chain couples TRBV15 to TRBJ1-2; D gene ambiguous. CDR3 length equals 14 residues. V lost 0 bases and J lost 3, with 8 bases in between. CDR1 is LNHNV and CDR2 is YYDKDF in the germline V gene (reference sequence). CDR3 nucleotides: TGTGCCACCAGCAGAGATAAAGGAGACTATGGCTACACCTTC. Translated: CATSRDKGDYGYTF. Combining the CDR3 with reference TRBV15 and TRBJ1-2 gives the whole variable domain DAMVIQNPRYQVTQFGKPVTLSCSQTLNHNVMYWYQQKSSQAPKLLFHYYDKDFNNEADTPDNFQSRRPNTSFCFLDIRSPGLGDTAMYLCATSRDKGDYGYTFGSGTRLTVV.

This clone was seen only a few times. The chain employs TRBV29-1 and TRBJ2-1; 7 positions match TRBD1. Looked up from germline, CDR1 is SQVTM and CDR2 is ANQGSEA. The CDR3 is 11 residues long. J lost 6 bases, V lost 4 bases, and 0 bases had no gene match. As DNA, the CDR3 is TGCAGCGTTGGACAGGGCAATGAGCAGTTCTTC. Amino acid sequence: CSVGQGNEQFF.

The chain uses TRBV7-2 and TRBJ1-5, with 7 nucleotides matching TRBD1. The CDR3 totals 15 residues. Trimming removed 2 bases from V and 7 bases from J; junction bases left unmatched: 8. Germline CDR1 SGHTA, CDR2 FQGNSA. The DNA of the CDR3 is TGTGCCAGCAGCTTATCACAGGGGCTTACACAGCCCCAGCATTTT. Translating it yields CASSLSQGLTQPQHF.

On this clone itself: This sample also contains other DNA sequences that code for the same CDR3. This chain joins TRBV12-3 or TRBV12-4 and TRBJ1-6; 7 nucleotides agree with TRBD1. CDR3 length equals 13 residues. V lost 5 bases to trimming and J lost 10 bases; unmatched junction nucleotides: 5. In DNA form, the CDR3 reads TGTGCCAGCAGTCGAACAGGGGACTCACCCCTCCACTTT. It specifies CASSRTGDSPLHF.

This rearrangement joins TRBV5-5 to TRBJ2-7; TRBD1 might be the D (6 bases). Trimming took 4 bases from V and 4 from J, leaving 15 bases between them. The length of the CDR3 is 14 residues. Germline-derived CDR1 and CDR2 are SGHKS and YYEKEE (reference sequence). Here the CDR3 DNA reads TGTGCCAGCAGCCCCGACGCGCAGGGGTACGAGCAGTACTTC. Encoded protein: CASSPDAQGYEQYF.

The chain joins TRBV29-1 to TRBJ2-2; TRBD2 might be the D (5 bases). V shed 7 bases and J shed 3 bases, with 15 bases lying between them. Germline assignment: CDR1 SQVTM and CDR2 ANQGSEA. The CDR3 extends over 14 amino acids. CDR3 region: CSARPGRDTGELFF. The CDR3 coding sequence is TGCAGCGCCAGACCCGGGCGGGACACCGGGGAGCTGTTTTTT.

The chain combines TRBV5-4 with TRBJ1-6; TRBD1 agrees at 9 bases. V lost 4 bases to trimming and J lost 7 bases; unmatched junction nucleotides: 6. There are 15 residues in the CDR3. CDR1 is SGHNT and CDR2 is YYREEE in the germline V gene (reference sequence). CDR3 nucleotide sequence: TGTGCCAGCAGCCTTGCCGGGACAGGGAATTCACCCCTCCACTTT. Its translation is CASSLAGTGNSPLHF.

This chain joins TRBV7-6 and TRBJ2-7, with D perhaps matching TRBD1 (5 bases). V dropped 5 bases and J dropped 1 base, with 18 bases sitting between them. The CDR3 is 16 amino acids. Germline CDR1 is SGHVS and CDR2 is FNYEAQ. CDR3 in DNA: TGTGCCAGCAGCGCCGTACAGGCCGCCCCTTCCTACGAGCAGTACTTC. Amino acid sequence: CASSAVQAAPSYEQYF.

V usage is TRBV30 and J usage is TRBJ2-6; D is possibly TRBD1 (6 bases). V was pared by 0 bases and J by 0 bases, with 9 bases between. The length of the CDR3 is 16 residues. Germline V gene lookup returns CDR1 GTSNPN and CDR2 SVGIG (reference sequence). The CDR3 DNA reads as TGTGCCTGGAGTGTACAGGGCTTCTCTGGGGCCAACGTCCTGACTTTC. Encoded protein: CAWSVQGFSGANVLTF. Combining the CDR3 with reference TRBV30 and TRBJ2-6 gives the whole variable domain SQTIHQWPATLVQPVGSPLSLECTVEGTSNPNLYWYRQAAGRGLQLLFYSVGIGQISSEVPQNLSASRPQDRQFILSSKKLLLSDSGFYLCAWSVQGFSGANVLTFGAGSRLTVL.

This sequence joins TRBV7-9 and TRBJ2-3; a weak D match, TRBD1 (6 bases). V was cut by 5 bases and J by 0 bases, with 15 bases left in between. This CDR3 spans 16 amino acids. Per germline, CDR1 SEHNR and CDR2 FQNEAQ (reference sequence). In nucleotides, the CDR3 is TGTGCCAGCAGCACGATCCGGGACACTAGCACAGATACGCAGTATTTT. Translation gives CASSTIRDTSTDTQYF.

The count of this clone is one. V and J are TRBV30 and TRBJ2-7; D may be TRBD2 (5 bases). CDR3 length: 13 amino acids. Trimming shortened V by 3 bases and J by 6 bases, and 15 bases separated the two germline ends. Germline values: CDR1 GTSNPN, CDR2 SVGIG (reference sequence). CDR3 DNA sequence: TGTGCCTGGAGCCAACGGGGTGGAGCCGAGCAGTACTTC. This gives the protein CAWSQRGGAEQYF.

The J gene is TRBJ2-1, the V gene TRBV4-3, with 10 bases lining up with TRBD2. The CDR3 has 20 residues. Germline values: CDR1 LGHNA, CDR2 YSLEER. The J segment lost 5 bases and the V segment lost 0 bases, leaving 16 bases of the junction unmatched. The CDR3 DNA is TGCGCCAGCAGCCAAGATATGGGTCTTACGGGACTAGCGAAAAACAATGAGCAGTTCTTC. Residues: CASSQDMGLTGLAKNNEQFF.

This clone has just a few counts. V is TRBV2 and J is TRBJ2-7, with 12 bases aligning to TRBD2. In germline, CDR1 is SNHLY, CDR2 FYNNEI. The CDR3 contains 15 residues. Unmatched junction bases numbered 5, after V lost 6 bases and J lost 2 bases. The CDR3 loop is CASRGGLAGPYEQYF. As DNA, the CDR3 is TGTGCCAGCAGGGGGGGACTAGCGGGCCCCTACGAGCAGTACTTC.

This chain joins TRBV28 and TRBJ2-7; weak D call: TRBD1 (5 bases). V dropped 4 bases and J dropped 5 bases, with 21 bases sitting between them. The CDR3 contains 16 residues. Germline V gene sequence: CDR1 MDHEN, CDR2 SYDVKM. In DNA, the CDR3 is TGTGCCAGCAGTTCATTCTCCCAGGGTCTCAGGAACGAGCAGTACTTC. Amino acids: CASSSFSQGLRNEQYF.

The rearrangement uses TRBV18 and TRBJ1-3; D is perhaps TRBD1 (6 bases). The CDR3 spans 19 residues. Germline values: CDR1 KGHSH, CDR2 LQKENI. Trimming took 2 bases from V and 1 from J, leaving 21 bases between them. The CDR3 loop reads CASSPLGAPQGRSGNTIYF. CDR3 sequence (DNA): TGTGCCAGCTCACCATTAGGAGCCCCACAGGGCAGATCTGGAAACACCATATATTTT.

The genes are TRBV18 and TRBJ2-7; 8 nucleotides match TRBD1. This CDR3 comprises 14 residues. CDR1 is KGHSH and CDR2 is LQKENI in the germline V gene. V shed 1 base, J shed 2 bases, and the junction held 1 base outside the gene matches. This CDR3 is CASSPLGQAYEQYF. The CDR3 DNA is TGTGCCAGCTCACCACTGGGACAGGCCTACGAGCAGTACTTC.

In its sample, this clone was seen once. V gene TRBV11-3 combines with J gene TRBJ2-3; TRBD1 agrees at 8 bases. Trimming cost V 5 bases and J 2 bases; bases outside gene matches: 15. CDR1 is SGHNT and CDR2 is YENEEA in the germline V gene. The CDR3 runs 18 residues. CDR3 DNA sequence: TGTGCCAGCAGCCCCAGGGACAGGCTCGTTGGACACACAGATACGCAGTATTTT. Encoded protein: CASSPRDRLVGHTDTQYF.

In this sample, this clone turned up once. V is TRBV5-1 and J is TRBJ2-2; TRBD2 agrees at 14 bases. CDR3 length: 18 amino acids. CDR1 and CDR2 from the germline V gene are SGHRS and YFSETQ. After removal of 4 bases from V and 1 base from J, the junction contained 6 bases not matched to a gene. The CDR3 DNA reads TGCGCCAGCAGCGCGGGACTAGCGGGAGAGGTGAACACCGGGGAGCTGTTTTTT. Translation gives CASSAGLAGEVNTGELFF.

V is TRBV9 and J is TRBJ2-3; 10 bases line up with TRBD1. CDR3 length: 14 amino acids. The germline gives CDR1 SGDLS, CDR2 YYNGEE. V lost 4 bases and J lost 4; bases outside the gene matches: 3. CDR3 sequence (DNA): TGTGCCAGCAGCAGGGGACAGGGGCCAGATACGCAGTATTTT. Encoded protein: CASSRGQGPDTQYF.

The chain links TRBV7-9 to TRBJ2-3; 10 nucleotides line up with TRBD2. CDR1 is SEHNR and CDR2 is FQNEAQ in the germline V gene (reference sequence). The CDR3 consists of 11 residues. The trim removed 5 bases at V and 10 bases at J, leaving 0 bases unmatched. The CDR3 protein is CASSGLAAQYF. The DNA of the CDR3 is TGTGCCAGCAGCGGACTAGCGGCGCAGTATTTT.

The chain uses TRBV7-2 and TRBJ2-5; D unresolved. The CDR3 runs to 17 residues. Germline assignment: CDR1 SGHTA and CDR2 FQGNSA. Trimming took 0 bases from V and 0 from J, leaving 14 bases between them. In DNA, the CDR3 is TGTGCCAGCAGCTTAGCGCGAGGCAAGGCGTACCAAGAGACCCAGTACTTC. It translates to CASSLARGKAYQETQYF.

This chain joins TRBV2 and TRBJ1-1; 7 bases are shared with TRBD1. Germline CDR1 SNHLY, CDR2 FYNNEI. CDR3 length: 12 residues. V was pared by 5 bases and J by 6 bases, with 3 bases of the junction left unmatched. CDR3 region: CASSSQGPEAFF. DNA of the CDR3: TGTGCCAGCAGTTCACAGGGGCCTGAAGCTTTCTTT.

This clone appeared once. The rearrangement joins TRBV13 to TRBJ2-6; D is unclear. This CDR3 is built from 14 residues. Trimming left V 8 bases short and J 0 bases short, with 8 bases between. CDR1 and CDR2 from the germline V gene are PRHDT and FYEKMQ (reference sequence). This CDR3 reads CASLASSGANVLTF. As DNA, the CDR3 is TGTGCCAGCCTTGCTAGCTCTGGGGCCAACGTCCTGACTTTC.

The V call is TRBV13, the J call TRBJ2-5; TRBD2 aligns across 16 bases. The CDR3 loop spans 17 amino acids. Per germline, CDR1 PRHDT and CDR2 FYEKMQ (reference sequence). J gave up 5 bases and V 5 bases, and 8 bases lay outside the gene matches. The CDR3 sequence is CASSHGTSGRAWETQYF. As DNA, the CDR3 is TGTGCCAGCAGCCACGGGACTAGCGGGAGGGCCTGGGAGACCCAGTACTTC.

This sequence joins TRBV2 and TRBJ1-6; TRBD1 matches at 7 bases. CDR3 length: 14 amino acids. V shed 7 bases, J shed 15 bases, and the junction held 15 bases outside the gene matches. Per germline, CDR1 SNHLY and CDR2 FYNNEI. The DNA of the CDR3 is TGTGCCAGCAAAGCCGGGACAGCTGATTTAGGCCTCCACTTT. Protein product: CASKAGTADLGLHF.

The rearrangement uses TRBV18 and TRBJ1-4; D is undetermined. Germline V gives CDR1 KGHSH, CDR2 LQKENI. This CDR3 contains 13 residues. Trimming shortened V by 3 bases and J by 8 bases, and 10 bases separated the two germline ends. Here the CDR3 DNA reads TGTGCCAGCTCACCGTTCGCTGGCGAAAAACTGTTTTTT. The encoded protein is CASSPFAGEKLFF.

This chain uses TRBV5-4 with TRBJ1-6; D is unclear. The V and J ends lost 4 bases and 7 bases respectively, with 9 bases between them. This CDR3 has 13 amino acids. CDR1 SGHNT and CDR2 YYREEE come from the germline V gene (reference sequence). The CDR3 region has the DNA TGTGCCAGCAGCGGGCCCTTCAATTCACCCCTCCACTTT. This gives the protein CASSGPFNSPLHF.

The V call is TRBV13, the J call TRBJ2-3; 12 nucleotides agree with TRBD2. The V and J ends lost 5 bases and 4 bases, in that order; junction bases with no gene match: 4. CDR1 and CDR2 from the germline V gene are PRHDT and FYEKMQ (reference sequence). The CDR3 is 15 amino acids. CDR3 sequence (DNA): TGTGCCAGCAGCATGGGACTAGCGGGCGCAGATACGCAGTATTTT. This encodes CASSMGLAGADTQYF.